The clone carrying this TCR beta chain turned up a few times. Its antigen is not known. Clones were read by immunoSEQ multiplex PCR, and TCRdb kept only the in-frame ones, dropping some. The sample shows approximately 70,000 clones, approximately 84% of them seen only once. The CDR3 contains 14 residues. Trimming removed 3 bases at V and 0 bases at J, with 6 bases between. Germline lookup yields CDR1 MNHNS and CDR2 SASEGT. The sample comes from a study of OX40 agonist ivuxolimab in advanced cancers. General study results and limits: Circulating CD4+ and CD8+ T cells showed clonal expansion by week 6 at 0.1 to 3.0 mg/kg. Relatively little clonal expansion, among the lowest observed, appeared in partial responders at 0.1-3.0 mg/kg.

Patients with a history of autoimmune disease or on systemic immunosuppression were excluded. The sequencing here drew on CD4+ or CD8+ T cells sorted from blood, taken in a trial of the OX40 agonist ivuxolimab. This chain uses TRBV6-1 with TRBJ1-3; D uncertain. This sequence was found in an adult with an advanced solid tumor such as melanoma, head and neck, liver or kidney cancer. The CDR3 here is CASSDPISGNTIYF. The CDR3 DNA is TGTGCCAGCAGTGACCCCATCTCTGGAAACACCATATATTTT.